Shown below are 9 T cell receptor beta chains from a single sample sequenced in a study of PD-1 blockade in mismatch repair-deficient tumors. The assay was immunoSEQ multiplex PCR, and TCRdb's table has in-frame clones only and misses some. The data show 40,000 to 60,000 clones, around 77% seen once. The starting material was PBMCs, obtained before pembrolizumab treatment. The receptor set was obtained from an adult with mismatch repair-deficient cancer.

The CDR3 spells CASSGLTGSNTEAFF. CDR3 in DNA: TGTGCCAGCAGCGGACTGACAGGGTCGAACACTGAAGCTTTCTTT. This chain uses TRBV11-2 with TRBJ1-1, with 7 bases lining up with TRBD1. The CDR3 sequence is 15 residues long. Germline V gene lookup returns CDR1 SGHAT and CDR2 FQNNGV. J was trimmed by 1 base and V by 5 bases; bases with no gene match: 7. The variable domain in full, completed from reference TRBV11-2 and TRBJ1-1, reads EAGVAQSPRYKIIEKRQSVAFWCNPISGHATLYWYQQILGQGPKLLIQFQNNGVVDDSQLPKDRFSAERLKGVDSTLKIQPAKLEDSAVYLCASSGLTGSNTEAFFGQGTRLTVV.

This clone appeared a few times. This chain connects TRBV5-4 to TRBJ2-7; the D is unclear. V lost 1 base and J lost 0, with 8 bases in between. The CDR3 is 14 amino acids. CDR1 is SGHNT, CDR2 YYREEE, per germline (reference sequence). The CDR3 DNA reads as TGTGCCAGCAGCTTGACGACGGTCTCCTACGAGCAGTACTTC. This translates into CASSLTTVSYEQYF.

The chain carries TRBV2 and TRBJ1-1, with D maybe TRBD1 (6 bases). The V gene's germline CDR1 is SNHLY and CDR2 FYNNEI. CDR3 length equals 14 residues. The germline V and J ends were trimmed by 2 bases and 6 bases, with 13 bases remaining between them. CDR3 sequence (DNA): TGTGCCAGCAGTGAAAGGGGGGAGTTGGCTGAAGCTTTCTTT. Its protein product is CASSERGELAEAFF.

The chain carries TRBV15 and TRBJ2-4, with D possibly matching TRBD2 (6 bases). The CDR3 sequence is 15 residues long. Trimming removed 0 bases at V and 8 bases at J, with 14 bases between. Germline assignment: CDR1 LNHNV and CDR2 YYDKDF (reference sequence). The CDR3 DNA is TGTGCCACCAGCAGAGATAGGAGGGAGCGAGACATTCAGTACTTC. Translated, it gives CATSRDRRERDIQYF.

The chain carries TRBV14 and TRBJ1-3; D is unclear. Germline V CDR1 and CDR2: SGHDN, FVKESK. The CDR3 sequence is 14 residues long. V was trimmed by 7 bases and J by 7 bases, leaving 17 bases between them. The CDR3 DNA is TGTGCCAGCACCCGAGACTCGGTCGGGAACACCATATATTTT. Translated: CASTRDSVGNTIYF.

The CDR3 DNA sequence: TGTGCCAGCAGCTCGGACAGGAATGAGCAGTTCTTC. This codes for CASSSDRNEQFF. The chain links TRBV7-3 to TRBJ2-1, with 7 bases identical to TRBD1. The CDR3 totals 12 residues. CDR1 and CDR2 (germline): SGHTA, FQGTGA. V lost 4 bases to trimming and J lost 7 bases; unmatched junction nucleotides: 1.

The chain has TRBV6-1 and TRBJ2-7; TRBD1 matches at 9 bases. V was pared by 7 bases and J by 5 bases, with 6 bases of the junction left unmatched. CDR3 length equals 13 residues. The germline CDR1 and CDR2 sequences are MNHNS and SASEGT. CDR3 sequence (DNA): TGTGCCAGCAAACCGACAGGGGGGAACGAGCAGTACTTC. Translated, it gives CASKPTGGNEQYF.

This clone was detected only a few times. The CDR3, as DNA: TGTGCCAGTAGTAAGGGTAATGAGCAGTTCTTC. The encoded protein is CASSKGNEQFF. The chain uses TRBV19 and TRBJ2-1; no clear D. V lost 4 bases, J lost 7 bases, and 5 bases lay in between. The CDR3 loop spans 11 amino acids. Germline CDR1 and CDR2: LNHDA and SQIVND (reference sequence).

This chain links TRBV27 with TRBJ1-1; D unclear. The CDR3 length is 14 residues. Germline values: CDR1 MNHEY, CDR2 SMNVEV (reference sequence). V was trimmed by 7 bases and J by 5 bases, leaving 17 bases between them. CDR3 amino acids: CASTQSWGSTEAFF. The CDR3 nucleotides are TGTGCCAGCACCCAATCCTGGGGTTCGACTGAAGCTTTCTTT.